Following are 27 T cell receptor beta chains from one sample sequenced in a study of T cell responses to AZD1222 COVID-19 vaccine. TCRdb keeps only in-frame clones here, not all; method: immunoSEQ multiplex PCR. The table lists over 100,000 clones, about nine tenths of them singletons, with 6.9% in the top ten. The sequences come from peripheral blood, collected on day 0 of AZD1222 vaccination. All receptors derive from an adult in good health.

The V and J genes are TRBV28 and TRBJ1-1, with 7 bases fitting TRBD1. The length of the CDR3 is 13 residues. Germline V gene sequence: CDR1 MDHEN, CDR2 SYDVKM. V shed 6 bases and J 7 bases; nucleotides not matched to a gene: 8. DNA for the CDR3: TGTGCCAGCAGGTATATTGCAGGGGGTGAAGCTTTCTTT. It encodes CASRYIAGGEAFF.

V and J are TRBV6-2 or TRBV6-3 and TRBJ2-5; D could derive from TRBD1 or TRBD2 (5 bases each). Trimming shortened V by 0 bases and J by 4 bases, and 12 bases separated the two germline ends. Germline-derived CDR1 and CDR2 are MNHEY and SVGEGT. The CDR3 contains 15 residues. The CDR3 nucleotides are TGTGCCAGCAGTTACTCGAAAGAGGGGACAGAGACCCAGTACTTC. It yields the protein CASSYSKEGTETQYF.

The V and J genes are TRBV4-3 and TRBJ2-7, with D possibly being TRBD2 (6 bases). Germline V gives CDR1 LGHNA, CDR2 YSLEER. Trimming took off 4 bases at V and 0 bases at J, with 16 bases between the two ends. The length of the CDR3 is 16 residues. The CDR3 nucleotides are TGCGCCAGCAGCCTTAACCGGGACTGGAGCTCCTACGAGCAGTACTTC. Its translation: CASSLNRDWSSYEQYF.

The rearrangement links TRBV5-1 to TRBJ1-2; 7 nucleotides match TRBD1. CDR1 is SGHRS and CDR2 is YFSETQ in the germline V gene. CDR3 size: 15 residues. V lost 2 bases and J lost 1; bases outside the gene matches: 5. The CDR3, as DNA: TGCGCCAGCAGCTTCATAGGGACAGTTAACTATGGCTACACCTTC. It translates to CASSFIGTVNYGYTF.

The chain joins TRBV19 to TRBJ1-1, with D unclear. Per the germline V gene, CDR1 is LNHDA and CDR2 is SQIVND (reference sequence). With 1 base removed from V and 5 bases from J, the gap between germline ends came to 8 bases. The CDR3 contains 13 residues. In DNA form, the CDR3 reads TGTGCCAGTAGTATAGGTCGCGGTACTGAAGCTTTCTTT. This encodes CASSIGRGTEAFF.

The genes are TRBV6-1 and TRBJ2-1; 7 nucleotides agree with TRBD2. From germline, CDR1 is MNHNS and CDR2 SASEGT. CDR3 size: 16 residues. V lost 3 bases and J lost 4; bases outside the gene matches: 9. The CDR3 protein is CASSEQAGIEYNEQFF. DNA for the CDR3: TGTGCCAGCAGTGAGCAAGCGGGGATCGAATACAATGAGCAGTTCTTC.

The chain links TRBV6-2 or TRBV6-3 to TRBJ1-1; D gene ambiguous. CDR1 and CDR2 (germline): MNHEY, SVGEGT. This CDR3 is built from 14 residues. Trimming left V 3 bases short and J 1 base short, with 9 bases between. As DNA, the CDR3 is TGTGCCAGCAGTTATGCGTCGTGGAACACTGAAGCTTTCTTT. Its translation: CASSYASWNTEAFF.

J is TRBJ2-3 and V is TRBV13; D may be TRBD1 or TRBD2 (6 bases each). CDR3 length equals 13 residues. CDR1 is PRHDT, CDR2 FYEKMQ, per germline (reference sequence). V lost 2 bases to trimming and J lost 6 bases, with 9 bases between them. CDR3 bases: TGTGCCAGCAGCTTAAGGAGGGGGGATACGCAGTATTTT. Its translation is CASSLRRGDTQYF.

The chain joins TRBV9 to TRBJ2-6; 11 bases agree with TRBD1. CDR1 and CDR2 from the germline V gene are SGDLS and YYNGEE. CDR3 length equals 20 residues. V was clipped by 2 bases and J by 1 base; unmatched bases: 11. CDR3 region: CASSVSPGTGGWSGANVLTF. In DNA, the CDR3 is TGTGCCAGCAGCGTCTCCCCCGGGACAGGGGGTTGGTCTGGGGCCAACGTCCTGACTTTC. Looking up the rest from reference TRBV9 and TRBJ2-6 gives the full variable domain: DSGVTQTPKHLITATGQRVTLRCSPRSGDLSVYWYQQSLDQGLQFLIQYYNGEERAKGNILERFSAQQFPDLHSELNLSSLELGDSALYFCASSVSPGTGGWSGANVLTFGAGSRLTVL.

J is TRBJ2-4 and V is TRBV11-1; 7 positions agree with TRBD2. Per the germline V gene, CDR1 is SGHAT and CDR2 is FQDESV (reference sequence). J gave up 3 bases and V 6 bases, and 8 bases lay outside the gene matches. The CDR3 consists of 15 residues. CDR3 in DNA: TGTGCCAGCAGGCGGGGGTACGGGGGCAAAAACATTCAGTACTTC. Translation: CASRRGYGGKNIQYF.

V and J are TRBV10-1 and TRBJ2-3; the match to TRBD1 covers 8 bases. V gave up 4 bases and J gave up 3 bases; unmatched junction bases: 6. CDR1 and CDR2 from the germline V gene are WNHNN and SYGVQD (reference sequence). The CDR3 covers 15 residues. CDR3 loop: CASSGTGGTTDTQYF. Written as DNA, the CDR3 is TGCGCCAGCAGTGGTACAGGGGGTACAACAGATACGCAGTATTTT.

V gene TRBV4-2 combines with J gene TRBJ2-1; D is undetermined. CDR1 and CDR2 (germline): LGHNA, YNFKEQ. This CDR3 is built from 14 residues. The V end lost 0 bases, the J end lost 12 bases, and 15 bases lay between the germline ends. In DNA, the CDR3 is TGTGCCAGCAGCCAAGACCAATTAGCTGGCGGGCAGTTCTTC. This encodes CASSQDQLAGGQFF.

This chain joins TRBV28 and TRBJ1-1; the D gene is possibly TRBD1 (6 bases). In germline, CDR1 is MDHEN, CDR2 SYDVKM. The CDR3 spans 15 residues. Trimming took 5 bases from V and 4 from J, leaving 17 bases between them. CDR3 DNA sequence: TGTGCCAGCAGTGCGGCCTACAGGGTCGGCACTGAAGCTTTCTTT. It codes for CASSAAYRVGTEAFF. The full variable domain, with the rest looked up from reference TRBV28 and TRBJ1-1, is DVKVTQSSRYLVKRTGEKVFLECVQDMDHENMFWYRQDPGLGLRLIYFSYDVKMKEKGDIPEGYSVSREKKERFSLILESASTNQTSMYLCASSAAYRVGTEAFFGQGTRLTVV.

The V call is TRBV6-5, the J call TRBJ2-5, with D possibly being TRBD2 (6 bases). CDR1 is MNHEY, CDR2 SVGAGI, per germline. The CDR3 sequence is 16 residues long. With 4 bases removed from V and 1 base from J, the gap between germline ends came to 16 bases. Here the CDR3 DNA reads TGTGCCAGCAGTTCCCTGACCTGGGGGGTCCAAGAGACCCAGTACTTC. Translated, it gives CASSSLTWGVQETQYF.

V and J are TRBV3-1 (or the pseudogene TRBV3-2) and TRBJ2-5; 8 bases align to TRBD2. Germline lookup yields CDR1 LGHDT and CDR2 YNNKEL (reference sequence). The CDR3 consists of 14 residues. The junction had 2 bases not matched to a gene; V was cut back by 3 bases and J by 2 bases. DNA of the CDR3: TGTGCCAGCAGCCAGGGGACTAGACAAGAGACCCAGTACTTC. This codes for CASSQGTRQETQYF.

The CDR3 sequence is CASHQQTNYGYTF. CDR3 in DNA: TGTGCCAGCCACCAACAGACTAACTATGGCTACACCTTC. The chain couples TRBV6-6 to TRBJ1-2, with D unclear. Germline-derived CDR1 and CDR2 are MNHNY and SVGAGI (reference sequence). Trimming pared 8 bases from V and 0 bases from J, leaving 10 bases between. CDR3 length: 13 residues.

This chain uses TRBV27 with TRBJ2-2; D could derive from TRBD1 or TRBD2 (5 bases each). Trimming pared 4 bases from V and 2 bases from J, leaving 11 bases between. Germline CDR1 is MNHEY and CDR2 is SMNVEV (reference sequence). CDR3 length: 15 residues. Here the CDR3 DNA reads TGTGCCAGCAGTTGGGACGGAGGAAACACCGGGGAGCTGTTTTTT. The encoded protein is CASSWDGGNTGELFF.

V usage is TRBV24-1 and J usage is TRBJ2-3; 7 nucleotides match TRBD2. CDR1 and CDR2 (germline): KGHDR, SFDVKD. This CDR3 region has 15 residues. J gave up 1 base and V 0 bases, and 0 bases lay outside the gene matches. CDR3 sequence: CATSDLSGGTDTQYF. CDR3 nucleotides: TGTGCCACCAGTGATTTGAGCGGGGGCACAGATACGCAGTATTTT.

The chain recombines TRBV6-6 with TRBJ1-5; D uncertain. Trimming took off 4 bases at V and 7 bases at J, with 5 bases between the two ends. There are 11 residues in the CDR3. The germline CDR1 and CDR2 sequences are MNHNY and SVGAGI (reference sequence). The CDR3 here is CASSSTQPQHF. The CDR3 coding sequence is TGTGCCAGCAGTTCGACGCAGCCCCAGCATTTT.

The chain couples TRBV11-3 to TRBJ2-1, with D maybe TRBD2 (5 bases). The CDR3 sequence is 15 residues long. V lost 4 bases to trimming and J lost 0 bases, with 10 bases between them. Germline V gene sequence: CDR1 SGHNT, CDR2 YENEEA. As DNA, the CDR3 is TGTGCCAGCAGCTCTTTAGCGAGCTCCTACAATGAGCAGTTCTTC. It encodes CASSSLASSYNEQFF.

V is TRBV18 and J is TRBJ2-1; TRBD1 matches 9 bases. The CDR3 runs to 17 residues. Germline V gives CDR1 KGHSH, CDR2 LQKENI. The ends lost 4 bases at V and 7 bases at J; junction bases unmatched: 14. CDR3 sequence: CASSHNPRDRDRNEQFF. The CDR3 DNA follows: TGTGCCAGCTCACATAACCCCCGGGACAGGGATCGTAATGAGCAGTTCTTC.

The chain is built from TRBV5-1 and TRBJ2-7, with D perhaps matching TRBD1 or TRBD2 (5 bases each). CDR1 is SGHRS, CDR2 YFSETQ, per germline. Trimming stripped 4 bases from V and 3 bases from J, with 14 bases between. The CDR3 totals 14 residues. CDR3 nucleotide sequence: TGCGCCAGCAGCCCGACGGGACCTAACTACGAGCAGTACTTC. Translating it yields CASSPTGPNYEQYF.

This chain links TRBV28 with TRBJ1-5; 7 bases agree with TRBD1. The junction had 17 bases not matched to a gene; V was cut back by 1 base and J by 8 bases. Germline lookup yields CDR1 MDHEN and CDR2 SYDVKM. This CDR3 is 18 amino acids long. This CDR3 reads CASSLSGTEVVFVEPQHF. Written as DNA, the CDR3 is TGTGCCAGCAGTTTATCCGGGACAGAGGTCGTCTTTGTGGAGCCCCAGCATTTT.

The V gene is TRBV24-1, the J gene TRBJ2-3, with D perhaps matching TRBD2 (6 bases). CDR1 KGHDR and CDR2 SFDVKD come from the germline V gene. There are 15 residues in the CDR3. V was clipped by 4 bases and J by 2 bases, with 12 bases between them. The CDR3 sequence: CATSENSGYTDTQYF. The CDR3 DNA is TGTGCCACCAGTGAAAATAGCGGCTACACAGATACGCAGTATTTT.

The chain links TRBV19 to TRBJ2-4; possible D gene TRBD1, 6 bases. Germline V CDR1 and CDR2: LNHDA, SQIVND (reference sequence). Between the trimmed V and J ends, which lost 4 bases and 3 bases, there was a span of 19 bases. The CDR3 is 17 residues long. Here the CDR3 DNA reads TGTGCCAGTAGTACAGGGGAGTTGAAAAGGGGCAAAAACATTCAGTACTTC. Its protein is CASSTGELKRGKNIQYF.

This clone is medium-sized by share. The rearrangement uses TRBV7-9 and TRBJ1-6, with 7 bases matching TRBD1. Trimming took 5 bases from V and 8 from J; bases not matched to a gene: 9. Germline CDR1 and CDR2: SEHNR and FQNEAQ (reference sequence). The CDR3 is 15 amino acids. Written as DNA, the CDR3 is TGTGCCAGCAGCGCCACAGGGGCGGGTGATTCACCCCTCCACTTT. Encoded protein: CASSATGAGDSPLHF.

The V call is TRBV6-2 or TRBV6-3, the J call TRBJ2-2; 13 bases map to TRBD2. The CDR3 is 19 amino acids. Germline CDR1 is MNHEY and CDR2 is SVGEGT. V lost 2 bases and J lost 0; bases outside the gene matches: 6. The CDR3 coding sequence is TGTGCCAGCAGTTACCCGGGACTAGCGGGGCGACCGAACACCGGGGAGCTGTTTTTT. Translated: CASSYPGLAGRPNTGELFF.